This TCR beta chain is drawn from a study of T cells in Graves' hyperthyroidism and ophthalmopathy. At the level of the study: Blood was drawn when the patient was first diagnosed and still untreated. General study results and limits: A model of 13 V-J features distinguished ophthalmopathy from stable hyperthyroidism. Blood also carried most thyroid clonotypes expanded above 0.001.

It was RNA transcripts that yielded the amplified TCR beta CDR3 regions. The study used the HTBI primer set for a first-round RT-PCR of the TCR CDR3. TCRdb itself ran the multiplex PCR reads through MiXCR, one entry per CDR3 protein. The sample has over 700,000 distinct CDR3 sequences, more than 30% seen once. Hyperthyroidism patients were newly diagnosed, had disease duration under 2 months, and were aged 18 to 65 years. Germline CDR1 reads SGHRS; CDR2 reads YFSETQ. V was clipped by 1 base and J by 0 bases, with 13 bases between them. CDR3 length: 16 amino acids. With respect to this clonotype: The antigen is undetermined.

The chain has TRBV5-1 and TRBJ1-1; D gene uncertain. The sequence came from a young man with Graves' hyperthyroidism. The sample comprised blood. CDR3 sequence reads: CASSLKDRYMNTEAFF. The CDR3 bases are TGCGCCAGCAGCTTGAAGGACCGATACATGAACACTGAAGCTTTCTTT.